This TCR beta chain appears in the sequencing data of a study of cytomegalovirus exposure and HLA in healthy donors. Amplification used 60 Vbeta primers and 13 Jbeta primers. Using immunoSEQ multiplex PCR, the repertoire was profiled, and TCRdb retains in-frame clones only, with some absent. The sample records approximately 110,000 clones, around 74% being singletons. CDR3 length: 17 amino acids. CDR1 is SSHAT, CDR2 FNYEAQ, per germline (reference sequence). The V segment lost 1 base and the J segment 5 bases; nucleotides outside the gene matches: 11. What was sequenced was PBMCs. The receptor's source is a woman aged 50 to 60 in good health and CMV-seropositive. The J gene is TRBJ2-5, the V gene TRBV7-7; 9 nucleotides align to TRBD1. The CDR3 loop reads CASSLGPGTGLRETQYF. The CDR3 DNA follows: TGTGCCAGCAGCTTAGGGCCCGGGACAGGGCTTAGGGAGACCCAGTACTTC.